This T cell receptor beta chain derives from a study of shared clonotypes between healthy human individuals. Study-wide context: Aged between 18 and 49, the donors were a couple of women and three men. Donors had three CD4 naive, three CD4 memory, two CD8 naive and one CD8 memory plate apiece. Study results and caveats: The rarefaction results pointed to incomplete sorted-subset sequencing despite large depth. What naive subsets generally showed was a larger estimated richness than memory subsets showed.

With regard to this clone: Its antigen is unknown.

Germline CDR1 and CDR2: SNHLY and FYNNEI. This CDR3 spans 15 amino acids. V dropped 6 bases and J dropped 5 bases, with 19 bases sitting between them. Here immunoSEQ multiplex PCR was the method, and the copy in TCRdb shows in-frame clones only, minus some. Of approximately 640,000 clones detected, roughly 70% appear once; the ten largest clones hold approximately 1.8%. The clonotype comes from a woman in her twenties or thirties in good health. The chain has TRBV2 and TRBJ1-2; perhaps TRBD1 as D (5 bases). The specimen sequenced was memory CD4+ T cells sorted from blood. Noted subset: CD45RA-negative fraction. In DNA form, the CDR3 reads TGTGCCAGCAGCCGCATGGGAGGGGTCAAATATGGCTACACCTTC. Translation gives CASSRMGGVKYGYTF.